This T cell receptor (beta chain) is drawn from a study of cytomegalovirus exposure and HLA in healthy donors. The study, taken as a whole, reports: In a later analysis, the majority of CMV-associated beta chains seemingly showed HLA restriction.

The V gene lost 0 bases and the J gene lost 1 base, with 10 bases spanning the gap. Germline CDR1 reads SGHTA; CDR2 reads FQGNSA. The CDR3 has 15 residues. The donors, nominally healthy at sampling, likely had unrecorded immune exposures. A note on this clone: As yet, its antigen is unknown.

With 60 Vbeta and 13 Jbeta primers, the PCR was carried out. Only in-frame clones appear in the TCRdb table, and some are missing; sequencing was by immunoSEQ multiplex PCR. The sample totals 45,000 to 55,000 clones. The sequenced material came from PBMCs. The TCR comes from a male donor in good health and CMV-seropositive. The chain carries TRBV7-2 and TRBJ2-7; a weak D match, TRBD2 (6 bases). This CDR3 reads CASSLAKEGSYEQYF. The CDR3 DNA is TGTGCCAGCAGCTTAGCCAAGGAGGGGTCCTACGAGCAGTACTTC.